The 3 T cell receptor beta chains given below trace back to one sample, sequenced in a study of graft-versus-host responses after intestinal transplantation. Graft samples were processed, releasing intraepithelial and lamina propria lymphocytes. Method: immunoSEQ multiplex PCR; TCRdb's copy keeps in-frame clones and lacks some. The sample holds 9,500 to 13,000 clones; roughly 76% are singletons and the top ten take 9% to 10%. The source material was ileum tissue, sampled 23 days after intestinal transplant. These receptors were collected from a human patient who received an intestinal transplant, so some T cells may come from the graft donor.

This clone is deemed large. This chain connects TRBV7-8 to TRBJ1-4; a possible D gene is TRBD1 (5 bases). CDR3 length: 16 amino acids. Germline CDR1 and CDR2: SGHVS and FQNEAQ. The V and J ends lost 2 bases and 4 bases respectively, with 14 bases between them. This CDR3 is CASSLTSGAYNEKLFF. For the CDR3, the DNA is TGTGCCAGCAGCTTAACTAGCGGGGCGTATAATGAAAAACTGTTTTTT.

This clone was seen more than once but under ten times. The V gene is TRBV5-6, the J gene TRBJ2-5, with TRBD1 as a possible D gene (6 bases). The germline V gene encodes CDR1 SGHDT and CDR2 YYEEEE. V lost 0 bases and J 5 bases, leaving 17 bases between the germline ends. This CDR3 comprises 16 residues. CDR3: CASSLASWGPEETQYF. The CDR3 coding sequence is TGTGCCAGCAGCTTGGCCAGTTGGGGGCCCGAGGAGACCCAGTACTTC.

The chain uses TRBV5-1 and TRBJ2-6; D is undetermined. CDR1 is SGHRS and CDR2 is YFSETQ in the germline V gene. Trimming stripped 0 bases from V and 0 bases from J, with 4 bases between. This CDR3 is 15 amino acids long. The CDR3 DNA reads as TGCGCCAGCAGCTTGGGACACTCTGGGGCCAACGTCCTGACTTTC. Translating it yields CASSLGHSGANVLTF.